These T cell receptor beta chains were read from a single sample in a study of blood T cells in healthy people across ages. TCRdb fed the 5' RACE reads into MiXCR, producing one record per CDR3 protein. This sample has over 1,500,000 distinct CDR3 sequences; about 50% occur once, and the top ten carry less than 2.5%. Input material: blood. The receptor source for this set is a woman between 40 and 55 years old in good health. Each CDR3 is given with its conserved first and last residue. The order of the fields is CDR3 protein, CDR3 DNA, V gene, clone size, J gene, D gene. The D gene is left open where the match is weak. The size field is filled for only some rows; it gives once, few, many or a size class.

CDR3 protein: CASRRQGSGQPQHF; CDR3 DNA: TGTGCCAGCAGACGCCAGGGGTCCGGTCAGCCCCAGCATTTT; V gene: TRBV12-3/TRBV12-4; clone size: few; J gene: TRBJ1-5; D gene: -
CDR3 protein: CASSLRGGPRETQYF; CDR3 DNA: TGTGCCAGCAGCTTAAGAGGGGGCCCTCGGGAGACCCAGTACTTC; V gene: TRBV7-2; clone size: few; J gene: TRBJ2-5; D gene: TRBD1
CDR3 protein: CASSQDIWGETDTQYF; CDR3 DNA: TGCGCCAGCAGCCAAGATATTTGGGGGGAGACAGATACGCAGTATTTT; V gene: TRBV4-1; clone size: few; J gene: TRBJ2-3; D gene: -
CDR3 protein: CASSFMRSGAPWNEQFF; CDR3 DNA: TGCGCCAGCAGCTTTATGCGGTCGGGGGCCCCTTGGAATGAGCAGTTCTTC; V gene: TRBV4-1; clone size: few; J gene: TRBJ2-1; D gene: -
CDR3 protein: CSARDHGKAYNEQFF; CDR3 DNA: TGCAGTGCTAGAGATCACGGGAAGGCCTACAATGAGCAGTTCTTC; V gene: TRBV20-1; clone size: -; J gene: TRBJ2-1; D gene: -
CDR3 protein: CASSLALTTGRSYEQYF; CDR3 DNA: TGCGCCAGCAGCTTGGCCCTCACGACAGGGAGGTCCTACGAGCAGTACTTC; V gene: TRBV5-1; clone size: -; J gene: TRBJ2-7; D gene: -
CDR3 protein: CASSKQGWAYEQYF; CDR3 DNA: TGTGCCAGCAGTAAACAGGGGTGGGCCTACGAGCAGTACTTC; V gene: TRBV12-3/TRBV12-4; clone size: few; J gene: TRBJ2-7; D gene: TRBD1
CDR3 protein: CASSGMGETQYF; CDR3 DNA: TGTGCCAGCAGTGGGATGGGGGAGACCCAGTACTTC; V gene: TRBV27; clone size: few; J gene: TRBJ2-5; D gene: -
CDR3 protein: CSVERRGVDNEQFF; CDR3 DNA: TGCAGCGTTGAAAGGCGGGGGGTTGACAATGAGCAGTTCTTC; V gene: TRBV29-1; clone size: many; J gene: TRBJ2-1; D gene: TRBD2
CDR3 protein: CASSQASAGYEQYF; CDR3 DNA: TGTGCCAGCAGCCAAGCCTCCGCCGGATACGAGCAGTACTTC; V gene: TRBV3-1; clone size: few; J gene: TRBJ2-7; D gene: -
CDR3 protein: CASSQGRQLYEQYF; CDR3 DNA: TGTGCCAGCAGCCAGGGGAGACAGCTCTACGAGCAGTACTTC; V gene: TRBV2; clone size: few; J gene: TRBJ2-7; D gene: -
CDR3 protein: CSASSLGVDETQYF; CDR3 DNA: TGCAGTGCTAGTAGTCTGGGGGTGGATGAGACCCAGTACTTC; V gene: TRBV20-1; clone size: few; J gene: TRBJ2-5; D gene: -
CDR3 protein: CATSDWFGYTF; CDR3 DNA: TGTGCCACCAGTGATTGGTTTGGCTACACCTTC; V gene: TRBV24-1; clone size: few; J gene: TRBJ1-2; D gene: -
CDR3 protein: CASSTGQTTIQYF; CDR3 DNA: TGTGCCAGCAGCACCGGACAGACTACCATTCAGTACTTC; V gene: TRBV7-6; clone size: -; J gene: TRBJ2-4; D gene: -
CDR3 protein: CSASMGASTDTQYF; CDR3 DNA: TGCAGTGCTAGTATGGGGGCTAGCACAGATACGCAGTATTTT; V gene: TRBV20-1; clone size: -; J gene: TRBJ2-3; D gene: -
CDR3 protein: CASRTGQFEETQYF; CDR3 DNA: TGTGCCAGCAGAACAGGACAGTTTGAAGAGACCCAGTACTTC; V gene: TRBV5-6; clone size: few; J gene: TRBJ2-5; D gene: -
CDR3 protein: CATSRVAGNSYEQYF; CDR3 DNA: TGTGCCACCAGCAGAGTTGCGGGAAACTCCTACGAGCAGTACTTC; V gene: TRBV15; clone size: -; J gene: TRBJ2-7; D gene: -
CDR3 protein: CASSTMGTARTSNQPQHF; CDR3 DNA: TGTGCCAGCAGCACGATGGGGACAGCCAGAACCAGCAATCAGCCCCAGCATTTT; V gene: TRBV7-9; clone size: -; J gene: TRBJ1-5; D gene: TRBD1
CDR3 protein: CSVLQGVADTQYF; CDR3 DNA: TGCAGCGTCCTACAGGGGGTAGCAGATACGCAGTATTTT; V gene: TRBV29-1; clone size: -; J gene: TRBJ2-3; D gene: TRBD1
CDR3 protein: CASSTDRHSPLHF; CDR3 DNA: TGCGCCAGCAGCACCGACAGGCATTCACCCCTCCACTTT; V gene: TRBV10-1; clone size: -; J gene: TRBJ1-6; D gene: -
CDR3 protein: CASSFNRGGATHTDAQYF; CDR3 DNA: TGTGCCAGCAGTTTTAATCGCGGGGGGGCGACCCACACAGATGCGCAGTATTTT; V gene: TRBV12-3/TRBV12-4; clone size: -; J gene: TRBJ2-3; D gene: TRBD2
CDR3 protein: CASSPGGLAGDSTDTQYF; CDR3 DNA: TGTGCCAGCAGCCCCGGGGGACTAGCGGGCGATAGCACAGATACGCAGTATTTT; V gene: TRBV7-9; clone size: few; J gene: TRBJ2-3; D gene: TRBD2